Listed below are T cell receptor beta chains from one sample, sequenced in a study of shared clonotypes between healthy human individuals. Libraries were prepared by immunoSEQ multiplex PCR; TCRdb keeps only in-frame clonotypes and omits some of them. The sample carries over 700,000 clones, roughly 72% recorded once. The specimen was memory CD4+ T cells sorted from blood. These receptors were obtained from a woman aged 30 to 39 in good health. The CDR3 runs from the conserved cysteine through the conserved F or W. Each record gives: J gene, V gene, clone size, D gene, CDR3 protein, CDR3 DNA. D genes are given only for firm matches. Clone sizes are given selectively: once, few, many, or a class where the clone is expanded.

j_call: TRBJ2-3
v_call: TRBV19
clone_size: .
d_call: .
cdr3_aa: CASSIARGGADTQYF
cdr3_nt: TGTGCCAGTAGTATAGCGAGGGGGGGTGCAGATACGCAGTATTTT

j_call: TRBJ2-3
v_call: TRBV29-1
clone_size: .
d_call: .
cdr3_aa: CSVGTGTEYF
cdr3_nt: .

j_call: TRBJ1-5
v_call: TRBV4-2
clone_size: .
d_call: TRBD1
cdr3_aa: CASSQGQGGNDQPQHF
cdr3_nt: TGTGCCAGCAGCCAGGGACAGGGTGGTAATGATCAGCCCCAGCATTTT

j_call: TRBJ2-1
v_call: TRBV28
clone_size: .
d_call: TRBD2
cdr3_aa: CASSLISGGSYNEQFF
cdr3_nt: TGTGCCAGCAGTTTAATAAGCGGGGGCTCCTACAATGAGCAGTTCTTC

j_call: TRBJ2-1
v_call: TRBV19
clone_size: .
d_call: .
cdr3_aa: CATAKSEQFF
cdr3_nt: TGTGCCACCGCCAAGAGTGAGCAGTTCTTC

j_call: TRBJ1-1
v_call: TRBV5-1
clone_size: .
d_call: .
cdr3_aa: CASRGGTTEAFF
cdr3_nt: TGCGCCAGCAGGGGTGGGACCACTGAAGCTTTCTTT

j_call: TRBJ2-2
v_call: TRBV5-6
clone_size: once
d_call: TRBD2
cdr3_aa: CASSLALAANTGELFF
cdr3_nt: TGTGCCAGCAGCTTGGCGCTAGCGGCGAACACCGGGGAGCTGTTTTTT

j_call: TRBJ2-5
v_call: TRBV5-4
clone_size: .
d_call: .
cdr3_aa: CASSLRARAPGETQYF
cdr3_nt: TGTGCCAGCAGCTTGAGGGCCCGCGCGCCCGGGGAGACCCAGTACTTC

j_call: TRBJ2-1
v_call: TRBV27
clone_size: once
d_call: .
cdr3_aa: CASSFEGYNEQFF
cdr3_nt: TGTGCCAGCAGTTTCGAGGGCTACAATGAGCAGTTCTTC

j_call: TRBJ2-1
v_call: TRBV21-1
clone_size: .
d_call: .
cdr3_aa: CASPESESDEQFF
cdr3_nt: TGTGCCAGCCCGGAGTCTGAGTCCGATGAGCAGTTCTTC

j_call: TRBJ2-1
v_call: TRBV5-1
clone_size: .
d_call: .
cdr3_aa: CASGISSGAYNEQFF
cdr3_nt: TGCGCCAGCGGCATCTCCTCGGGAGCCTACAATGAGCAGTTCTTC

j_call: TRBJ2-5
v_call: TRBV7-8
clone_size: .
d_call: TRBD1
cdr3_aa: CASSAQGTKETQYF
cdr3_nt: TGTGCCAGCAGTGCACAGGGGACCAAAGAGACCCAGTACTTC

j_call: TRBJ1-2
v_call: TRBV28
clone_size: .
d_call: TRBD1
cdr3_aa: CASATGQGTYGYTF
cdr3_nt: TGTGCCAGCGCGACGGGACAGGGGACCTATGGCTACACCTTC